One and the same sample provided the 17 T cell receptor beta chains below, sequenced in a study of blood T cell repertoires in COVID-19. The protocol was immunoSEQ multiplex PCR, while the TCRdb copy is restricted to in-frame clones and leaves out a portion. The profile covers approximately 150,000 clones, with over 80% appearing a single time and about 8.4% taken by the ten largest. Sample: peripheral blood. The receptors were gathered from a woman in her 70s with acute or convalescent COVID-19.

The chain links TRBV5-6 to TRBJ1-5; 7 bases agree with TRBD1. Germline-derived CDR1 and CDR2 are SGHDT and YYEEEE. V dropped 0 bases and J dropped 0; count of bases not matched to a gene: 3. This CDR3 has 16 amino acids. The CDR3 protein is CASSLEGDSSNQPQHF. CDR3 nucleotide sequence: TGTGCCAGCAGCTTGGAAGGGGACAGTAGCAATCAGCCCCAGCATTTT.

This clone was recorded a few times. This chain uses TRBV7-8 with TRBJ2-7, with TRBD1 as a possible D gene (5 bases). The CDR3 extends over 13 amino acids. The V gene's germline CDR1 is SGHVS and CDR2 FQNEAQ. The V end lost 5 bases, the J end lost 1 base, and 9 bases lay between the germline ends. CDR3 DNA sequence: TGTGCCAGCAGCCCGACAGTTTCCTACGAGCAGTACTTC. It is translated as CASSPTVSYEQYF. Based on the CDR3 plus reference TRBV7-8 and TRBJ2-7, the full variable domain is GAGVSQSPRYKVAKRGQDVALRCDPISGHVSLFWYQQALGQGPEFLTYFQNEAQLDKSGLPSDRFFAERPEGSVSTLKIQRTQQEDSAVYLCASSPTVSYEQYFGPGTRLTVT.

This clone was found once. CDR3 residues: CSLPGAYEQYF. The CDR3 DNA reads TGCAGTCTGCCAGGGGCCTACGAGCAGTACTTC. The J gene is TRBJ2-7, the V gene TRBV20-1, with D tentatively TRBD1 (6 bases). Germline CDR1 and CDR2: DFQATT and SNEGSKA (reference sequence). The CDR3 spans 11 residues. The ends were cut back, 8 bases at V and 2 bases at J, with 10 bases in the middle.

The CDR3 nucleotides read TGTGCCACCAGTGATTCATCCAGGGGCTATGGCTACACCTTC. This gives the protein CATSDSSRGYGYTF. The chain has TRBV24-1 and TRBJ1-2, with D perhaps TRBD1 (6 bases). Germline assignment: CDR1 KGHDR and CDR2 SFDVKD. The CDR3 has 14 residues. Trimming removed 2 bases at V and 4 bases at J, with 10 bases between.

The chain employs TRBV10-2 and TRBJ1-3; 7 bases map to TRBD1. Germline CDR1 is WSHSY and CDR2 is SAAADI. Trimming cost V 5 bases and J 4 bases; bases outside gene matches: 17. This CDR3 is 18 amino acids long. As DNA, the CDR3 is TGCGCCAGCAGTAAATACCCCAGACAGGGAGGTTCCGGAAACACCATATATTTT. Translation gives CASSKYPRQGGSGNTIYF.

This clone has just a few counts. CDR3 protein: CAWGAGGNNEKLFF. In nucleotides, the CDR3 is TGTGCCTGGGGGGCAGGGGGGAATAATGAAAAACTGTTTTTT. J is TRBJ1-4 and V is TRBV30; 7 bases fit TRBD1. The CDR3 totals 14 residues. The V gene's germline CDR1 is GTSNPN and CDR2 SVGIG (reference sequence). V shed 5 bases and J 4 bases; nucleotides not matched to a gene: 7.

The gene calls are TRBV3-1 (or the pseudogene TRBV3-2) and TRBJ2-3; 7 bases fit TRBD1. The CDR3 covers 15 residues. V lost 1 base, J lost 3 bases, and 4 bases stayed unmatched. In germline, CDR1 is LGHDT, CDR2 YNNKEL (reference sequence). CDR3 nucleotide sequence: TGTGCCAGCAGCCAAGGACAGGGACGAACAGATACGCAGTATTTT. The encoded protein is CASSQGQGRTDTQYF.

The CDR3, as DNA: TGTGCCAGCAGCTTAGCGCGGAACTACGAGCAGTACTTC. Translated, it gives CASSLARNYEQYF. The V and J genes are TRBV7-9 and TRBJ2-7; D not resolved. The ends were cut back, 0 bases at V and 3 bases at J, with 6 bases in the middle. This CDR3 has 13 residues. The V gene's germline CDR1 is SEHNR and CDR2 FQNEAQ (reference sequence).

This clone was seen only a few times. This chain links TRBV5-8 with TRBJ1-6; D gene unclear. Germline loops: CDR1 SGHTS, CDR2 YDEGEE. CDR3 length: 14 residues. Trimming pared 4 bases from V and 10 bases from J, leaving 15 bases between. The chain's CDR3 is CASSDPGVRSPLHF. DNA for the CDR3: TGTGCCAGCAGCGACCCCGGGGTACGATCACCCCTCCACTTT.

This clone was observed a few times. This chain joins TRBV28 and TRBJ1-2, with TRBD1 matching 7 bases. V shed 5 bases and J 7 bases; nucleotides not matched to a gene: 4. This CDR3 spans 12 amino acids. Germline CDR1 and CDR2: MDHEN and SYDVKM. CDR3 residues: CASSGDSRGYTF. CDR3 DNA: TGTGCCAGCAGTGGGGACAGCCGTGGCTACACCTTC.

CDR3 residues: CASSIRRDRSDTQYF. The DNA of the CDR3 is TGTGCCAGTAGTATACGTCGGGACAGATCAGATACGCAGTATTTT. The chain employs TRBV19 and TRBJ2-3; 7 nucleotides line up with TRBD1. The CDR3 runs to 15 residues. The germline gives CDR1 LNHDA, CDR2 SQIVND (reference sequence). Unmatched junction bases numbered 6, after V lost 2 bases and J lost 4 bases.

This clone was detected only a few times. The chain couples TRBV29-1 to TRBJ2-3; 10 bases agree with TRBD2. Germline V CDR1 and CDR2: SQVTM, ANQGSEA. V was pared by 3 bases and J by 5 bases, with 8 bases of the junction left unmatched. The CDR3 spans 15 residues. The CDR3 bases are TGCAGCGTTGAGAAAAGCGGGGGGGCAATAGATACGCAGTATTTT. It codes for CSVEKSGGAIDTQYF.

The CDR3 sequence is CASSHPGTGGRGYTF. The CDR3 DNA is TGTGCCAGCAGCCACCCAGGGACAGGGGGCCGGGGCTACACCTTC. The chain recombines TRBV3-1 (or the pseudogene TRBV3-2) with TRBJ1-2; 12 bases line up with TRBD1. Germline values: CDR1 LGHDT, CDR2 YNNKEL (reference sequence). Trimming at V came to 3 bases and at J to 8 bases, leaving 7 bases not matched to a gene. This CDR3 region has 15 residues.

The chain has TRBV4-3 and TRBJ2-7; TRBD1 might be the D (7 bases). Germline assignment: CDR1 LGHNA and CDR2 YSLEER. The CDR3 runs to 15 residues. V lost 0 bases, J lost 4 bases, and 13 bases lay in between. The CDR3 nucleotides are TGCGCCAGCAGCCAAGACGCGGGACAGAGATACGAGCAGTACTTC. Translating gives CASSQDAGQRYEQYF.

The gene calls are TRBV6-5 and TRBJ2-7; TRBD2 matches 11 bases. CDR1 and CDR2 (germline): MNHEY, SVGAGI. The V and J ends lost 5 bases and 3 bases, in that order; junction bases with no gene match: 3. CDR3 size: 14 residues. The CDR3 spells CASSIGLAGYEQYF. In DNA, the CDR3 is TGTGCCAGCAGTATTGGACTAGCGGGCTACGAGCAGTACTTC.

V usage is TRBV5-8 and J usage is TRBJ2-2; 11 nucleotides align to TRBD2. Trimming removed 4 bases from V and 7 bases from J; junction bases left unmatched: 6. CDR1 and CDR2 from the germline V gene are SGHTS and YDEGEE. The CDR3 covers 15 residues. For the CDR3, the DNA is TGTGCCAGCAGCAAACTAGCGGGAGCGATCGGGGAGCTGTTTTTT. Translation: CASSKLAGAIGELFF.

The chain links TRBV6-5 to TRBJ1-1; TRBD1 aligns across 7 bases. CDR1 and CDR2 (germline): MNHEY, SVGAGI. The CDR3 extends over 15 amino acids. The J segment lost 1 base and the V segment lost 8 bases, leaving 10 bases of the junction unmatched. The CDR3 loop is CASAQRTGKNTEAFF. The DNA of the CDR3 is TGTGCCAGCGCCCAAAGGACAGGAAAGAACACTGAAGCTTTCTTT.